The 15 T cell receptor beta chains in this list originate from one sample, sequenced in a study of blood T cell repertoires in COVID-19 (dated by TCRdb to about 2020). Library generation was performed with the immunoSEQ multiplex PCR assay. TCRdb took over this immuneACCESS table, retaining in-frame rearrangements with V and J assigned. Such tables are incomplete; in checked studies, under half of the missing clones stem from an unresolved V gene, and the remainder is unexplained. The sample includes about 94,000 clones, with 84% observed a single time. The ten largest clonotypes hold roughly 6.3% of the sample. The sample was peripheral blood. Receptors originate from a man in his 60s with acute or convalescent COVID-19.

This chain uses TRBV2 with TRBJ2-5; TRBD2 agrees at 8 bases. Germline V gives CDR1 SNHLY, CDR2 FYNNEI. The CDR3 extends over 15 amino acids. The V gene end was trimmed by 5 bases and the J gene end by 5 bases; junction bases not matched to a gene: 10. The CDR3 DNA is TGTGCCAGCAGTCCTGCGGGGGGCGCCCTGGAGACCCAGTACTTC. Protein sequence: CASSPAGGALETQYF.

The chain joins TRBV2 to TRBJ2-1; unclear D gene. This CDR3 has 13 amino acids. CDR1 and CDR2 (germline): SNHLY, FYNNEI. The CDR3 DNA reads as TGTGCTGCGGCTTTGAGCTCCTACAATGAGCAGTTCTTC. Translated, it gives CAAALSSYNEQFF.

The chain combines TRBV20-1 with TRBJ1-1; D ambiguous. Germline CDR1 DFQATT, CDR2 SNEGSKA (reference sequence). Trimming took off 3 bases at V and 1 base at J, with 9 bases between the two ends. The CDR3 sequence is 13 residues long. DNA of the CDR3: TGCAGTGCTAGTAGTCTCAGGAACACTGAAGCTTTCTTT. It specifies CSASSLRNTEAFF.

V and J are TRBV5-5 and TRBJ2-7; a possible D gene is TRBD2 (5 bases). Trimming shortened V by 2 bases and J by 7 bases, and 10 bases separated the two germline ends. The germline gives CDR1 SGHKS, CDR2 YYEKEE (reference sequence). The CDR3 loop spans 12 amino acids. DNA of the CDR3: TGTGCCAGCAGCTTTAACGAGCGGGAGCAGTACTTC. This codes for CASSFNEREQYF.

The chain joins TRBV12-3 or TRBV12-4 to TRBJ1-4; a weak D match, TRBD1 (5 bases). The CDR3 length is 12 residues. Trimming removed 10 bases at V and 4 bases at J, with 10 bases between. CDR3 nucleotide sequence: TGTGCCACCCGGGACTTTAATGAAAAACTGTTTTTT. This codes for CATRDFNEKLFF.

The chain uses TRBV11-2 and TRBJ2-1, with TRBD2 matching 9 bases. V lost 0 bases and J lost 9; bases outside the gene matches: 3. Germline CDR1 reads SGHAT; CDR2 reads FQNNGV. The CDR3 totals 14 residues. CDR3 amino acids: CASSLDAGGREQFF. DNA for the CDR3: TGTGCCAGCAGCTTAGACGCGGGGGGGCGTGAGCAGTTCTTC.

The chain is built from TRBV4-3 and TRBJ2-2; D is unclear. V shed 0 bases and J shed 6 bases, with 8 bases lying between them. From germline, CDR1 is LGHNA and CDR2 YSLEER. The CDR3 spans 14 residues. The DNA of the CDR3 is TGCGCCAGCAGCCAAGACGATTCGGCCGGGGAGCTGTTTTTT. It is translated as CASSQDDSAGELFF.

The chain links TRBV2 to TRBJ1-2; possibly TRBD1 for D (5 bases). CDR1 and CDR2 (germline): SNHLY, FYNNEI. V shed 1 base and J shed 5 bases, with 11 bases lying between them. The CDR3 has 14 residues. This CDR3 is CASSEGGARYGYTF. CDR3 sequence (DNA): TGTGCCAGCAGTGAAGGGGGCGCGAGGTATGGCTACACCTTC.

This chain connects TRBV3-1 (or the pseudogene TRBV3-2) to TRBJ2-7, with 8 bases that match TRBD2. The CDR3 covers 15 residues. Per germline, CDR1 LGHDT and CDR2 YNNKEL (reference sequence). The V gene end was trimmed by 6 bases and the J gene end by 3 bases; junction bases not matched to a gene: 10. CDR3 nucleotides: TGTGCCAGCAGTATGGGACTAGGGTCCAACTACGAGCAGTACTTC. This translates into CASSMGLGSNYEQYF.

The chain is built from TRBV19 and TRBJ1-1, with 11 bases lining up with TRBD1. CDR1 and CDR2 (germline): LNHDA, SQIVND (reference sequence). The CDR3 has 12 residues. The V and J ends lost 8 bases and 7 bases, in that order; junction bases with no gene match: 3. CDR3 residues: CASGTGGLEAFF. The DNA for the CDR3 is TGTGCCAGTGGGACAGGGGGTCTTGAAGCTTTCTTT.

V is TRBV2 and J is TRBJ1-3; 9 bases agree with TRBD1. The CDR3 extends over 17 amino acids. Trimming took 5 bases from V and 3 from J; bases not matched to a gene: 11. Germline V gives CDR1 SNHLY, CDR2 FYNNEI. The CDR3 DNA follows: TGTGCCAGCAGTAGAGAAGGGACAGGGAGTTTTGGAAACACCATATATTTT. Translated, it gives CASSREGTGSFGNTIYF.

This clone was counted between two and nine times. The chain carries TRBV27 and TRBJ1-2, with 10 bases aligning to TRBD1. The CDR3 has 15 amino acids. J lost 4 bases, V lost 5 bases, and 7 bases had no gene match. The V gene's germline CDR1 is MNHEY and CDR2 SMNVEV (reference sequence). CDR3 DNA: TGTGCCAGCAGTCAGACGGGACAGGGGATCTATGGCTACACCTTC. Amino acid sequence: CASSQTGQGIYGYTF.

The V and J genes are TRBV30 and TRBJ1-4; TRBD1 agrees at 7 bases. Trimming took 5 bases from V and 4 from J; bases not matched to a gene: 4. The germline gives CDR1 GTSNPN, CDR2 SVGIG (reference sequence). The CDR3 runs 13 residues. CDR3 DNA sequence: TGTGCCTGGGAGGACAGGCGTAATGAAAAACTGTTTTTT. It encodes CAWEDRRNEKLFF.

The DNA of the CDR3 is TGTGCCACCAGTGATTTGAGGGACAGAACCCAGTACTTC. Its protein is CATSDLRDRTQYF. This rearrangement joins TRBV24-1 to TRBJ2-5, with 7 bases aligning to TRBD1. This CDR3 comprises 13 residues. CDR1 is KGHDR and CDR2 is SFDVKD in the germline V gene. Trimming removed 0 bases from V and 8 bases from J; junction bases left unmatched: 2.

About this clone: The same CDR3 is also encoded by other DNA sequences in this sample. The rearrangement joins TRBV7-8 to TRBJ2-1, with TRBD2 matching over 7 bases. The trim removed 9 bases at V and 8 bases at J, leaving 13 bases unmatched. Germline-derived CDR1 and CDR2 are SGHVS and FQNEAQ. The CDR3 runs 14 residues. Here the CDR3 reads CASSTLRLAHEQFF. CDR3 bases: TGTGCCAGTAGCACGCTCAGACTAGCCCATGAGCAGTTCTTC.